This paragraph reports one TCR beta chain. V dropped 8 bases and J dropped 9 bases, with 14 bases sitting between them. Germline CDR1 reads GTSNPN; CDR2 reads SVGIG (reference sequence). This CDR3 spans 11 amino acids. These data come from a study of cytomegalovirus exposure and HLA in healthy donors. In the PCR, 60 Vbeta and 13 Jbeta primers were used. Generated by immunoSEQ multiplex PCR, the TCRdb table keeps only in-frame clones and is missing some. The sample holds 100,000 to 150,000 clones, 80% seen once. Sequencing used PBMCs. The V gene is TRBV30, the J gene TRBJ2-1, with D possibly TRBD1 on 6 matching bases. This receptor was taken from a man in his forties in good health and CMV-seronegative. The CDR3 loop reads CARTEGGEQFF. DNA of the CDR3: TGTGCCCGAACCGAAGGGGGTGAGCAGTTCTTC. The whole variable domain, remainder taken from reference TRBV30 and TRBJ2-1, is SQTIHQWPATLVQPVGSPLSLECTVEGTSNPNLYWYRQAAGRGLQLLFYSVGIGQISSEVPQNLSASRPQDRQFILSSKKLLLSDSGFYLCARTEGGEQFFGPGTRLTVL.